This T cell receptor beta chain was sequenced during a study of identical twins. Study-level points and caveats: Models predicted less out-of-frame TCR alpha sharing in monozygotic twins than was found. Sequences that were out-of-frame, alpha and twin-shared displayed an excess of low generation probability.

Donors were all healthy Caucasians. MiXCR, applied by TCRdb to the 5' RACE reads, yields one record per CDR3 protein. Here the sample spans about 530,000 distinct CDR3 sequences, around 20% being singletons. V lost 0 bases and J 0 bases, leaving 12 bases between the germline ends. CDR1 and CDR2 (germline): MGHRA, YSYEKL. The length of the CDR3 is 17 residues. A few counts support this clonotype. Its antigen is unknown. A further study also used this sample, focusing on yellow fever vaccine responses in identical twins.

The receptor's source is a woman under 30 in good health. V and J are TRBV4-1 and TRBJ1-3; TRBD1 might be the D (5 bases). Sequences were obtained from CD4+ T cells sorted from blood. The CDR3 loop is CASSQDWGSLSGNTIYF. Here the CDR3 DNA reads TGCGCCAGCAGCCAAGATTGGGGGTCACTCTCTGGAAACACCATATATTTT.